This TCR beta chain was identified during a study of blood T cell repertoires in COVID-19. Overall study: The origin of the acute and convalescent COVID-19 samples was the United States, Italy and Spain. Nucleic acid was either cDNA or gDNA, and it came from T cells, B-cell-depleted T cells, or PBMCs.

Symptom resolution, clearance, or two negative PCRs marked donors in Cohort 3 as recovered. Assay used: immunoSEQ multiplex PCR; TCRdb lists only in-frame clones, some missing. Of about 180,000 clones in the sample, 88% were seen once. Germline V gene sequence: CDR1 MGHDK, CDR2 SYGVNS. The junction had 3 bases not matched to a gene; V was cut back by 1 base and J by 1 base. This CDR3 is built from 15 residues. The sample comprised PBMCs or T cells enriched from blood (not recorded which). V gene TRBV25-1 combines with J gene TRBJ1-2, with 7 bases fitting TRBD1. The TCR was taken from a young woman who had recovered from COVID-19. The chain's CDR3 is CASSESAGGNYGYTF. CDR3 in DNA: TGTGCCAGCAGTGAATCGGCAGGGGGTAACTATGGCTACACCTTC.